This T cell receptor beta chain comes out of a study of CD8 T cells in Susac syndrome. General study points: The study recognized that its TCR sequencing and HLA analysis covered a relatively small number of individuals.

CDR3 length: 15 amino acids. CDR1 and CDR2 (germline): PRHDT, FYEKMQ (reference sequence). Trimming cost V 4 bases and J 2 bases; bases outside gene matches: 5. To note about this clonotype: Its antigen is undetermined.

Random hexamers were used to reverse transcribe the RNA input (roughly 0.5 to 1 ug). The immunoSEQ assay covered 54 Vbeta and 13 Jbeta segments for CDR3. TCRdb independently ran MiXCR on the immunoSEQ multiplex PCR reads; one entry per CDR3 protein. Of some 70,000 distinct CDR3 sequences detected, 94% appear once; the ten largest clones hold about 0.6%. The sequenced sample consisted of CD8+ T cells from PBMCs. This TCR was recovered from a human donor with multiple sclerosis. This sequence joins TRBV13 and TRBJ2-3, with 8 bases identical to TRBD1. CDR3 sequence (DNA): TGTGCCAGCAGCTCAGACAGGGGAACCACAGATACGCAGTATTTT. Protein: CASSSDRGTTDTQYF.